This TCR beta chain was profiled in a study of blood T cell repertoires in COVID-19. Participants reported their clinical history, and cohort assignment relied on those reports. The CDR3 loop spans 14 amino acids. Trimming at V came to 3 bases and at J to 5 bases, leaving 4 bases not matched to a gene. Germline V lookup: CDR1 SGHTA, CDR2 FQGNSA. TCRdb's copy holds only in-frame clones and misses some; the assay was immunoSEQ multiplex PCR. The sample includes fewer than 250,000 clones, 83% seen only once; the top ten take less than 4%. The TCR originated in a woman aged 40 to 50 who had been exposed to COVID-19. The gene calls are TRBV7-2 and TRBJ1-1, with 9 bases that match TRBD1. Sequenced sample: PBMCs or T cells enriched from blood (not recorded which). CDR3 sequence (DNA): TGTGCCAGCAGCTTGGGGACAGGGAGGACTGAAGCTTTCTTT. Its protein product is CASSLGTGRTEAFF.